Listed below are T cell receptor beta chains from one sample, sequenced in a study of regulatory T cells in long-lasting Graves disease. TCRdb ran MiXCR on the multiplex PCR reads and lists one entry per CDR3 protein. The data contain about 290,000 distinct CDR3 sequences, around 21% of them seen just once; the ten biggest clones take up roughly three fifths. The sample in question was peripheral blood mononuclear cells (PBMCs), obtained when the disease was refractory, from a patient treated with antithyroid drugs. The origin of the receptors is a female donor with Graves disease. The CDR3 runs from the conserved cysteine through the conserved F or W. The D gene is left open where the match is weak. Size tells how often a clone was seen (once, few, many) or the class of an expanded clone, and some rows leave it out.

v_call	clone_size	d_call	j_call	cdr3_nt	cdr3_aa
TRBV27	many	-	TRBJ2-5	TGTGCCAGCAGTATAACTAGGGTTGGGGAGACCCAGTACTTC	CASSITRVGETQYF
TRBV11-2	many	-	TRBJ2-5	TGTGCCAGCAGCTCAGCGGATCAAGAGACCCAGTACTTC	CASSSADQETQYF
TRBV5-4	-	-	TRBJ1-2	TGTGCCAGCAGCCGGGGAGATGGGCCCTATGGCTACACCTTC	CASSRGDGPYGYTF
TRBV6-2/TRBV6-3	few	-	TRBJ2-2	TGTGCCAGCAGTTACACGGGACCCACCGGGGAGCTGTTTTTT	CASSYTGPTGELFF
TRBV30	few	-	TRBJ1-3	TGTGCCTGGAATAAGGGAGGATCTGGAAACACCATATATTTT	CAWNKGGSGNTIYF
TRBV2	many	TRBD2	TRBJ2-5	TGTGCCAGCAGTGTATCTGGGACTAACTCATTGTTAGAGACCCAGTACTTC	CASSVSGTNSLLETQYF
TRBV19	-	-	TRBJ2-2	TGTGCCAGTATGCGGGGTCTCGGCACCGGGGAGCTGTTTTTT	CASMRGLGTGELFF
TRBV27	few	-	TRBJ1-1	TGTGCCAGCAGGGCCACAGGGTACCTAGACACTGAAGCTTTCTTT	CASRATGYLDTEAFF
TRBV28	many	TRBD2	TRBJ2-5	TGTGCCAGCAGTTTCGACCCACTTCTGGGACTAGCGGGAGGGGGGGAGACCCAGTACTTC	CASSFDPLLGLAGGGETQYF
TRBV7-6	many	-	TRBJ2-7	TGTGCCAGCAGCCCGGGGGACGCCCACTCCTACGAGCAGTACTTC	CASSPGDAHSYEQYF
TRBV20-1	-	TRBD1	TRBJ1-3	TGCAGTGGTAGCAGGGGGGACACCATATATTTT	CSGSRGDTIYF
TRBV14	few	-	TRBJ2-7	TGTGCCAGCAGCCAACGTGCGGCTAGCTCTTACGAGCAGTACTTC	CASSQRAASSYEQYF
TRBV2	many	-	TRBJ1-5	TGTGCCAGCAGTGTCGAGGGGGGTAGCAATCAGCCCCAGCATTTT	CASSVEGGSNQPQHF
TRBV12-3/TRBV12-4	-	-	TRBJ2-3	TGTGCCAGCAGTTTGGGCCCCTTGGCAGATACGCAGTATTTT	CASSLGPLADTQYF
TRBV12-3/TRBV12-4	many	-	TRBJ2-7	TGTGCCAGCAGTTTCTCGTTCGGCATGCTCCCCTACGAGCAGTACTTC	CASSFSFGMLPYEQYF
TRBV9	few	TRBD1	TRBJ2-1	TGTGCCAGCAGCACGCAGGAATACAGGGGGTACAATGAGCAGTTCTTC	CASSTQEYRGYNEQFF
TRBV28	many	TRBD1	TRBJ1-1	TGTGCCAGCAGTCGCGACAGGGAAGAAGACACTGAAGCTTTCTTT	CASSRDREEDTEAFF
TRBV11-1	many	TRBD2	TRBJ2-2	TGTGCCAGCAGCTTAGGGTGGATAGCGGGAGACACCGGGGAGCTGTTTTTT	CASSLGWIAGDTGELFF
TRBV28	many	-	TRBJ1-1	TGTGCCAGCATAGAACCCGACAAGAACACTGAAGCTTTCTTT	CASIEPDKNTEAFF
TRBV19	-	-	TRBJ1-4	TGTGCCACCAGAACTAATGAAAAACTGTTTTTT	CATRTNEKLFF
TRBV28	few	-	TRBJ2-7	TGTGCCAGCAGTTTTTCTATGATTTCAAAAGGGACTTACGAGCAGTACTTC	CASSFSMISKGTYEQYF
TRBV4-1	few	-	TRBJ2-4	TGCGCCAGCAGTCTGGCAGACAAAAACATTCAGTACTTC	CASSLADKNIQYF
TRBV18	few	-	TRBJ2-7	TGTGCCAGCTCACCCCCCGCAGGGTCCTACGAGCAGTACTTC	CASSPPAGSYEQYF
TRBV11-2	many	-	TRBJ1-2	TGTGCCAGCAGCTTAGCAGGGCCTCTTGCGGGCTACACCTTC	CASSLAGPLAGYTF
TRBV28	-	-	TRBJ2-1	TGTGCCAGCAGTTTATTAGTGGACAGATACAATGAGCAGTTCTTC	CASSLLVDRYNEQFF
TRBV12-3/TRBV12-4	few	TRBD1	TRBJ2-5	TGTGCCAGCACCCGAGACAGGGCAGAGACCCAGTACTTC	CASTRDRAETQYF
TRBV13	-	-	TRBJ2-7	TGTGCCAGCAGCACCCTCTCCTACGAGCAGTACTTC	CASSTLSYEQYF
TRBV12-3/TRBV12-4	many	TRBD1	TRBJ2-7	TGTGCCAGCAGTTTAGAGGGACAGAGGGCTACCGAGCAGTACTTC	CASSLEGQRATEQYF
TRBV12-3/TRBV12-4	-	-	TRBJ2-2	TGTGCCAGCAGCCGTCCTGGGGGGGGCAACCGGGAGCTGTTTTTT	CASSRPGGGNRELFF
TRBV28	-	TRBD1	TRBJ2-1	TGTGCCAGCAGTTTATGGGGACAGTCCAATGAGCAGTTCTTC	CASSLWGQSNEQFF
TRBV11-1	many	TRBD1	TRBJ2-2	TGTGCCAGCAGCCCCCTCGGGACAGCGAGTGGGGAGCTGTTTTTT	CASSPLGTASGELFF
TRBV20-1	-	TRBD1	TRBJ2-5	TGCAGTGCTACAGGACAGGGGTCTTCAGAGACCCAGTACTTC	CSATGQGSSETQYF
TRBV20-1	-	TRBD2	TRBJ2-3	TGCAGTGCGAGACCGGGACTAGCGAGAGGGAAGGCAGATACGCAGTATTTT	CSARPGLARGKADTQYF
TRBV28	-	TRBD2	TRBJ2-2	TGTGTCAGCAGTTGGGAACTAGCGGGGAACACCGGGGAGCTGTTTTTT	CVSSWELAGNTGELFF
TRBV5-6	-	TRBD1	TRBJ1-2	TGTGCCAGCAGCTTTTGGGACAGCAGGGGCTATGGCTACACCTTC	CASSFWDSRGYGYTF
TRBV18	many	-	TRBJ2-7	TGTGCCAGCTCACCAAGAGAGCGGCCTTCCTACGAGCAGTACTTC	CASSPRERPSYEQYF
TRBV2	many	-	TRBJ1-5	TGTGCCAGCAGTGACAGGGAACAGCCCCAGCATTTT	CASSDREQPQHF
TRBV12-3/TRBV12-4	-	TRBD2	TRBJ2-1	TGTGCCAGCAGTTCGTACTTAGCGGGAGGCCGCTACAATGAGCAGTTCTTC	CASSSYLAGGRYNEQFF
TRBV6-1	many	-	TRBJ2-5	TGTGCCAGCACTCGAGCGGGTTTGTCTCCCCAAGAGACCCAGTACTTC	CASTRAGLSPQETQYF
TRBV19	-	-	TRBJ1-5	TGTGCCAGCTCCGGGAAAACGGGGGGCTATCAGCCCCAGCATTTT	CASSGKTGGYQPQHF
TRBV2	few	-	TRBJ2-1	TGTGCCAGCAGTGAAGCGCTTCTTAGTCTTAGCGGCGCAGCCTACAATGAGCAGTTCTTC	CASSEALLSLSGAAYNEQFF
TRBV5-1	-	-	TRBJ1-1	TGCGCCAGCAGCTTGGTGCGGGGGAGGAGCACTGAAGCTTTCTTT	CASSLVRGRSTEAFF
TRBV28	many	-	TRBJ2-7	TGTGCCAGCAGTTCGTACCGACCGGGACCCGGGGAGCAGTACTTC	CASSSYRPGPGEQYF
TRBV11-2	many	TRBD2	TRBJ2-7	TGTGCCAGCAGCTCCTCTAGCGGGAGCTCCTACGAGCAGTACTTC	CASSSSSGSSYEQYF
TRBV6-1	many	TRBD2	TRBJ2-7	TGTGCCACCACAGCGGGAGAGGATTACGAGCAGTACTTC	CATTAGEDYEQYF
TRBV15	-	-	TRBJ1-5	TGTGCCACCAGCGCCTGGAGCAAGGGCAATCAGCCCCAGCATTTT	CATSAWSKGNQPQHF
TRBV29-1	many	TRBD2	TRBJ2-5	TGCAGCGTTGTGGCGGGAGTGGGAGAGACCCAGTACTTC	CSVVAGVGETQYF
TRBV4-2	few	TRBD1	TRBJ2-2	TGTGCTAGCAGCCAATCGGACAGGGTTGACACCGGGGAGCTGTTTTTT	CASSQSDRVDTGELFF
TRBV19	few	-	TRBJ1-5	TGTGCCAGCGGACACGGAATGGACCAGCCCCAGCATTTT	CASGHGMDQPQHF
TRBV28	many	TRBD2	TRBJ2-5	TGTGCCAGCAGTTCCCCCATGCGGGAGGGCCATGAGACCCAGTACTTC	CASSSPMREGHETQYF
TRBV18	few	TRBD2	TRBJ2-2	TGTGCCAGCTCACCCTCCAGCGGGAACACCGGGGAGCCGTTTTTT	CASSPSSGNTGEPFF
TRBV4-3	few	TRBD1	TRBJ2-4	TGCGCCAGCAGCCAAGAAGGAAATTCAGGGACAGGGTCGGACATTCAGTACTTC	CASSQEGNSGTGSDIQYF
TRBV6-1	-	TRBD1	TRBJ1-2	TGTGCCAGCAGTGACTTACAGGGGGCGGTTGGCTACACCTTC	CASSDLQGAVGYTF
TRBV28	-	-	TRBJ1-2	TGTGCCAGCAGTTTATCCCAGGGCTACACCTTC	CASSLSQGYTF
TRBV24-1	-	TRBD1	TRBJ2-5	TGTGCCACCAGTGATTCCCGGGACAGGGATGAAGAGACCCAGTACTTC	CATSDSRDRDEETQYF
TRBV29-1	-	-	TRBJ2-5	TGCAGCGTTGGGGGGATGACAGACGCCTACCAAGAGACCCAGTACTTC	CSVGGMTDAYQETQYF
TRBV28	many	-	TRBJ1-1	TGTGCCAGCAAAAAAACCGGCACTGAAGCTTTCTTT	CASKKTGTEAFF